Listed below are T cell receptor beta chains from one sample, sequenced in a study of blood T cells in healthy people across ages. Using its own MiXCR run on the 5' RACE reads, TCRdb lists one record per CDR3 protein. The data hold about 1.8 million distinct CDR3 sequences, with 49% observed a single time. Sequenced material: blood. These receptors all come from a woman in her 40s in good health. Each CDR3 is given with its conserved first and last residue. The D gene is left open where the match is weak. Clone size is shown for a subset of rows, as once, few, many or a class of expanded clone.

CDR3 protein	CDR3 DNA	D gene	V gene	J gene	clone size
CASSQDSVGSTDTQYF	TGCGCCAGCAGCCAAGATTCAGTAGGTAGCACAGATACGCAGTATTTT	NA	TRBV4-3	TRBJ2-3	few
CASSLGTGGSSYNEQFF	TGTGCCAGCAGCTTAGGGACAGGGGGCAGTTCCTACAATGAGCAGTTCTTC	TRBD1	TRBV11-2	TRBJ2-1	NA
CASSAGGGTEAFF	TGTGCCAGCAGCGCCGGTGGTGGCACTGAAGCTTTCTTT	NA	TRBV9	TRBJ1-1	few
CASSRPAAGDSYEQYF	TGTGCCAGCAGTCGACCGGCGGCAGGAGACTCCTACGAGCAGTACTTC	NA	TRBV6-5	TRBJ2-7	few
CATDMAKNTEAFF	TGTGCCACGGACATGGCGAAGAACACTGAAGCTTTCTTT	NA	TRBV2	TRBJ1-1	once
CASSADRYQPQHF	TGTGCCAGCAGCGCAGACCGCTATCAGCCCCAGCATTTT	NA	TRBV11-2	TRBJ1-5	few
CASSLGQGWNNEQFF	TGTGCCAGCAGCTTAGGACAGGGCTGGAACAATGAGCAGTTCTTC	TRBD1	TRBV7-2	TRBJ2-1	NA
CASSYRGIHTDTQYF	TGTGCCAGCAGTTACAGGGGGATTCATACAGATACGCAGTATTTT	NA	TRBV6-5	TRBJ2-3	few
CASSSQGGIRETQYF	TGTGCCAGCAGCTCCCAGGGGGGGATTCGGGAGACCCAGTACTTC	NA	TRBV7-9	TRBJ2-5	few
CASSLYRGATDTQYF	TGCGCCAGCAGCCTGTACAGGGGGGCGACAGATACGCAGTATTTT	TRBD1	TRBV5-1	TRBJ2-3	NA
CASSLARGRSGEQYF	TGTGCCAGCAGCCTCGCCCGTGGCAGATCGGGCGAGCAGTACTTC	NA	TRBV14	TRBJ2-7	NA
CASSNPSERTYYEQYF	TGTGCCAGCAGTAACCCCTCTGAGCGGACCTACTACGAGCAGTACTTC	NA	TRBV6-2/TRBV6-3	TRBJ2-7	NA
CATKTGGAETQYF	TGTGCCACCAAGACAGGGGGCGCGGAGACCCAGTACTTC	TRBD1	TRBV10-3	TRBJ2-5	many
CSAENRDTANYGYTF	TGCAGTGCCGAAAACAGGGACACAGCTAACTATGGCTACACCTTC	NA	TRBV20-1	TRBJ1-2	NA
CASSFSQGSYNEQFF	TGTGCCAGCAGCTTTTCTCAGGGTTCCTACAATGAGCAGTTCTTC	NA	TRBV7-2	TRBJ2-1	few
CSARVPGQGAEAFF	TGCAGTGCTAGGGTTCCGGGACAGGGGGCCGAAGCTTTCTTT	TRBD1	TRBV20-1	TRBJ1-1	NA
CASKPQRGTSANEQFF	TGTGCCAGCAAGCCACAACGGGGGACTAGCGCCAATGAGCAGTTCTTC	TRBD2	TRBV7-9	TRBJ2-1	NA
CASSLTSRTGDTQYF	TGCGCCAGCAGCCTAACCTCTCGGACAGGGGACACGCAGTATTTT	TRBD1	TRBV4-1	TRBJ2-3	NA
CGARNRDLTLGTEAFF	TGCGGTGCTAGAAACAGGGACCTTACACTGGGCACTGAAGCTTTCTTT	NA	TRBV20-1	TRBJ1-1	NA
CASSFEGGRQGSNGYTDTQYF	TGCGCCAGCAGCTTTGAGGGGGGACGCCAAGGATCTAATGGGTATACAGATACGCAGTATTTT	NA	TRBV5-1	TRBJ2-3	NA
CASQLRGANYGYTF	TGTGCCAGTCAGCTCCGCGGCGCTAACTATGGCTACACCTTC	NA	TRBV12-3/TRBV12-4	TRBJ1-2	few
CSVYAGGRGYTF	TGCAGCGTTTACGCAGGGGGCCGTGGCTACACCTTC	TRBD1	TRBV29-1	TRBJ1-2	few
CATARGHENQPQHF	TGTGCCACCGCCCGGGGACATGAGAATCAGCCCCAGCATTTT	NA	TRBV6-6	TRBJ1-5	NA
CASRAGASTDTQYF	TGCGCCAGCAGGGCGGGGGCAAGCACAGATACGCAGTATTTT	NA	TRBV5-1	TRBJ2-3	NA
CASSLIFKSGAGQGQETQYF	TGTGCCAGCAGCTTAATTTTCAAGAGTGGGGCAGGCCAGGGTCAAGAGACCCAGTACTTC	NA	TRBV7-9	TRBJ2-5	NA
CASSQPHRGGAYEQYF	TGTGCCAGCAGCCAACCCCACAGGGGGGGGGCCTACGAGCAGTACTTC	NA	TRBV3-1	TRBJ2-7	NA
CASSGSQGFGDIQYF	TGTGCCAGCAGTGGGTCACAGGGGTTTGGTGACATTCAGTACTTC	TRBD1	TRBV28	TRBJ2-4	once
CSARVGQGSDTQYF	TGCAGTGCTAGAGTCGGGCAGGGCTCAGATACGCAGTATTTT	NA	TRBV20-1	TRBJ2-3	few
CSAGAYREARETQYF	TGCAGTGCTGGGGCTTACAGGGAGGCCCGAGAGACCCAGTACTTC	NA	TRBV20-1	TRBJ2-5	few
CASSPRDRVETQYF	TGTGCCAGCAGCCCCCGGGACAGGGTTGAGACCCAGTACTTC	TRBD1	TRBV7-3	TRBJ2-5	NA
CASSYLRGGANTGELFF	TGTGCCAGCAGTTACCTTCGTGGAGGGGCCAACACCGGGGAGCTGTTTTTT	NA	TRBV6-2/TRBV6-3	TRBJ2-2	NA
CSASGGTGSPDTQYF	TGCAGTGCTAGTGGGGGTACCGGTTCCCCAGATACGCAGTATTTT	NA	TRBV20-1	TRBJ2-3	once
CASSVGDRQETQYF	TGTGCCAGCAGCGTAGGGGACAGGCAAGAGACCCAGTACTTC	TRBD1	TRBV9	TRBJ2-5	NA
CSAPHASSDTQYF	TGCAGTGCTCCCCACGCTAGCTCCGATACGCAGTATTTT	NA	TRBV20-1	TRBJ2-3	NA
CASSARSGGAFEQFF	TGTGCTAGCAGCGCGCGAAGCGGGGGGGCTTTTGAGCAGTTCTTC	TRBD2	TRBV7-7	TRBJ2-1	NA
CASRILRTSGANVLTF	TGTGCCAGCAGAATTCTCCGGACTTCTGGGGCCAACGTCCTGACTTTC	NA	TRBV7-9	TRBJ2-6	NA
CSARAGDRGGSGYTF	TGCAGTGCTAGAGCCGGGGACAGGGGTGGTTCTGGCTACACCTTC	TRBD1	TRBV20-1	TRBJ1-2	NA
CASRRQYGYTF	TGTGCCAGCAGAAGACAGTATGGCTACACCTTC	NA	TRBV21-1	TRBJ1-2	NA
CSARDSGQGADGYTF	TGCAGTGCTAGAGACTCGGGACAGGGAGCGGATGGCTACACCTTC	TRBD1	TRBV20-1	TRBJ1-2	once
CASSSGGLTHEKLFF	TGCGCCAGCAGCTCCGGGGGACTGACCCATGAAAAACTGTTTTTT	NA	TRBV5-1	TRBJ1-4	NA
CASSIVGQPYIEQYF	TGTGCCAGCAGCATCGTGGGACAGCCATATATCGAGCAGTACTTC	TRBD1	TRBV5-6	TRBJ2-7	NA
CASSLSPTGRSDTQYF	TGTGCCAGCAGCCTGAGCCCGACAGGGAGGTCAGATACGCAGTATTTT	NA	TRBV7-6	TRBJ2-3	NA